There are a few counts of the clone carrying this T cell receptor (beta chain). This sample was included in a study of regulatory T cells in long-lasting Graves disease. Time point noted: persistent/refractory GD, antithyroid drugs over 5 years with positive TRAb. From PBMCs, RNA was extracted and then used to make the TCR library. To make TCR beta libraries, researchers used iRepertoire HTBI primers and Arm-PCR of CDR3 regions. TCRdb passed the multiplex PCR reads through MiXCR, listing each CDR3 protein once. The table has 450,000 or so distinct CDR3 sequences, roughly 23% seen once. This TCR came from a female donor with Graves disease. The sample consisted of peripheral blood mononuclear cells (PBMCs), taken when the disease was refractory, from a patient treated with antithyroid drugs.

CDR3 nucleotide sequence: TGTGCCAGCCCCCCCCCCGGGACAGGGGTGAACACTGAAGCTTTCTTT. Amino acids: CASPPPGTGVNTEAFF. V usage is TRBV28 and J usage is TRBJ1-1; TRBD1 matches at 10 bases. Germline CDR1 MDHEN, CDR2 SYDVKM. The J segment lost 0 bases and the V segment lost 8 bases, leaving 9 bases of the junction unmatched. This CDR3 is built from 16 residues.